The following is a T cell receptor (beta chain) sequence with its context. Trimming shortened V by 7 bases and J by 8 bases, and 15 bases separated the two germline ends. This CDR3 has 13 residues. Germline V gene sequence: CDR1 SGHRS, CDR2 YFSETQ. Per the authors' pipeline: Reference gene primers were amplified, and this amplification served to estimate nucleated cell counts. The assay was immunoSEQ multiplex PCR, and TCRdb's table has in-frame clones only and misses some. That table is the source of V, J and clone size, and D and trimming were worked out from the DNA. There are around 100,000 clones in the sample; approximately 90% occur only once, and 0.97% lies in the top ten. The data were taken from a study of blood T cell repertoires in COVID-19.

J is TRBJ1-4 and V is TRBV5-1, with D unresolved. The receptor's source is a man aged 60 to 75 with acute or convalescent COVID-19. Sequencing input: peripheral blood. This chain's CDR3 is CASSRPEEEKLFF. The CDR3 nucleotides read TGCGCCAGCTCTCGACCGGAGGAAGAAAAACTGTTTTTT.